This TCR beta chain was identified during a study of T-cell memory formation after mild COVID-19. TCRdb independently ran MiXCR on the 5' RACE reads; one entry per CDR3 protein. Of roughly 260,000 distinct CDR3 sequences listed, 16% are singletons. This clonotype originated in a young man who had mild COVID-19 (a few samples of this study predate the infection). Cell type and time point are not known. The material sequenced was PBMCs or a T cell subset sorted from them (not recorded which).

CDR3 loop: CASSLAPTTETQYF. CDR3 DNA: TGTGCCAGCAGCTTAGCGCCGACTACCGAGACCCAGTACTTC. The chain combines TRBV7-8 with TRBJ2-5; weak D call: TRBD2 (5 bases). The CDR3 totals 14 residues. The germline V and J ends were trimmed by 0 bases and 5 bases, with 10 bases remaining between them. CDR1 is SGHVS, CDR2 FQNEAQ, per germline.